A single sample is the source of the 17 T cell receptor beta chains below, sequenced in a study of T cell responses to AZD1222 COVID-19 vaccine. The table came from immunoSEQ multiplex PCR; TCRdb's copy has only in-frame clones and leaves some out. The sample yields 150,000 to 200,000 clones, about 86% seen once. The source was peripheral blood, collected 28 days after the second AZD1222 dose. The receptor source for this set is an adult who received the AZD1222 COVID-19 vaccine.

Worth noting for this clone: Different DNA sequences within this sample yield the same CDR3. The V and J genes are TRBV7-2 and TRBJ1-3; D is unresolved. The germline CDR1 and CDR2 sequences are SGHTA and FQGNSA. The CDR3 runs to 15 residues. V lost 2 bases and J lost 0, with 8 bases in between. The DNA for the CDR3 is TGTGCCAGCAGCTTATCAGGTTCCTCTGGAAACACCATATATTTT. Translating it yields CASSLSGSSGNTIYF.

The CDR3 bases are TGTGCCAGCAGCCTAAAAGCCGGGTTCGGGGAGCTGTTTTTT. This codes for CASSLKAGFGELFF. The J gene is TRBJ2-2, the V gene TRBV3-1 (or the pseudogene TRBV3-2); D unresolved. Germline lookup yields CDR1 LGHDT and CDR2 YNNKEL (reference sequence). V was cut by 4 bases and J by 7 bases, with 13 bases left in between. CDR3 length: 14 residues.

This clone has more than one count but fewer than ten. This CDR3 is CASSQTGNLNTIYF. CDR3 DNA: TGTGCCAGCAGCCAGACAGGGAATTTGAACACCATATATTTT. This sequence joins TRBV5-5 and TRBJ1-3, with TRBD1 matching 7 bases. This CDR3 comprises 14 residues. V dropped 4 bases and J dropped 7; count of bases not matched to a gene: 8. Germline CDR1 reads SGHKS; CDR2 reads YYEKEE (reference sequence).

CDR3 protein: CASSFRDSDPYEQYF. The CDR3 DNA sequence: TGTGCCAGTAGTTTCCGGGACTCTGACCCCTACGAGCAGTACTTC. The chain combines TRBV19 with TRBJ2-7, with a tentative D call TRBD2 (6 bases). The V gene lost 5 bases and the J gene lost 2 bases, with 16 bases spanning the gap. The CDR3 is 15 amino acids. From germline, CDR1 is LNHDA and CDR2 SQIVND (reference sequence).

V gene TRBV29-1 combines with J gene TRBJ2-3; TRBD2 matches 14 bases. With V trimmed by 7 bases and J by 1 base, 1 base remained unmatched. The V gene's germline CDR1 is SQVTM and CDR2 ANQGSEA. The CDR3 contains 14 residues. The CDR3 reads CSGGLAGGTDTQYF. CDR3 nucleotide sequence: TGCAGCGGGGGACTAGCGGGGGGCACAGATACGCAGTATTTT.

As DNA, the CDR3 is TGCGCCAGCAGCCATCGGGGGGGAGATACGCAGTATTTT. Amino acid sequence: CASSHRGGDTQYF. The chain is built from TRBV5-1 and TRBJ2-3; 8 nucleotides match TRBD2. Germline CDR1 reads SGHRS; CDR2 reads YFSETQ. This CDR3 contains 13 residues. V trimming: 4 bases; J trimming: 5 bases; junction bases outside the gene matches: 3. The variable domain in full, with the rest retrieved from reference TRBV5-1 and TRBJ2-3, is KAGVTQTPRYLIKTRGQQVTLSCSPISGHRSVSWYQQTPGQGLQFLFEYFSETQRNKGNFPGRFSGRQFSNSRSEMNVSTLELGDSALYLCASSHRGGDTQYFGPGTRLTVL.

The rearrangement joins TRBV30 to TRBJ1-6, with D possibly matching TRBD1 (6 bases). Germline-derived CDR1 and CDR2 are GTSNPN and SVGIG (reference sequence). CDR3 size: 14 residues. The V gene lost 2 bases and the J gene lost 10 bases, with 15 bases spanning the gap. CDR3 in DNA: TGTGCCTGGAGTCAGGGGACGGGGGAATCACCCCTCCACTTT. It encodes CAWSQGTGESPLHF.

The rearrangement uses TRBV5-6 and TRBJ2-7, with D perhaps matching TRBD1 (6 bases). CDR3 length equals 13 residues. Between the trimmed V and J ends, which lost 0 bases and 13 bases, there was a span of 17 bases. In germline, CDR1 is SGHDT, CDR2 YYEEEE. This CDR3 reads CASSLGHLKGEYF. The CDR3 DNA reads TGTGCCAGCAGCTTGGGGCACCTAAAGGGGGAATACTTC. Full variable domain (rest looked up from reference TRBV5-6 and TRBJ2-7): DAGVTQSPTHLIKTRGQQVTLRCSPKSGHDTVSWYQQALGQGPQFIFQYYEEEERQRGNFPDRFSGHQFPNYSSELNVNALLLGDSALYLCASSLGHLKGEYFGPGTRLTVT.

The genes are TRBV4-3 and TRBJ2-2; 9 nucleotides match TRBD2. CDR1 is LGHNA and CDR2 is YSLEER in the germline V gene. With 2 bases clipped from V and 4 bases from J, the junction kept 2 bases outside the gene matches. The CDR3 is 15 amino acids. In nucleotides, the CDR3 is TGCGCCAGCAGCCAACTAGCGGGGTTCACCGGGGAGCTGTTTTTT. This translates into CASSQLAGFTGELFF.

The chain has TRBV5-8 and TRBJ2-3; D perhaps matches TRBD2 (6 bases). Germline V CDR1 and CDR2: SGHTS, YDEGEE. Trimming pared 2 bases from V and 6 bases from J, leaving 13 bases between. The CDR3 runs to 14 residues. This chain's CDR3 is CASSLGGVGDTQYF. CDR3 nucleotide sequence: TGTGCCAGCAGCTTAGGCGGGGTTGGGGATACGCAGTATTTT. The full variable domain, its missing parts supplied by reference TRBV5-8 and TRBJ2-3, is EAGVTQSPTHLIKTRGQQATLRCSPISGHTSVYWYQQALGLGLQFLLWYDEGEERNRGNFPPRFSGRQFPNYSSELNVNALELEDSALYLCASSLGGVGDTQYFGPGTRLTVL.

This clone was recorded only once. The V and J genes are TRBV28 and TRBJ2-6; D gene uncertain. This CDR3 is built from 17 residues. The V gene lost 5 bases and the J gene lost 2 bases, with 16 bases spanning the gap. The germline V gene has CDR1 MDHEN and CDR2 SYDVKM. The CDR3 sequence is CASSPPGLWAGANVLTF. The CDR3, as DNA: TGTGCCAGCAGTCCACCGGGTCTTTGGGCTGGGGCCAACGTCCTGACTTTC.

The chain recombines TRBV9 with TRBJ1-6; TRBD1 might be the D (6 bases). Germline CDR1 and CDR2: SGDLS and YYNGEE. The V gene lost 4 bases and the J gene lost 7 bases, with 18 bases spanning the gap. The CDR3 totals 16 residues. The CDR3 sequence: CASSPSRGLGNSPLHF. The CDR3 coding sequence is TGTGCCAGCAGCCCCTCCAGGGGACTTGGGAATTCACCCCTCCACTTT.

The chain links TRBV3-1 (or the pseudogene TRBV3-2) to TRBJ1-1; tentative D call: TRBD1 (5 bases). Trimming took off 1 base at V and 5 bases at J, with 11 bases between the two ends. Germline CDR1 is LGHDT and CDR2 is YNNKEL (reference sequence). The CDR3 runs to 14 residues. CDR3 loop: CASSQVRGRTEAFF. CDR3 in DNA: TGTGCCAGCAGCCAAGTTCGGGGGAGGACTGAAGCTTTCTTT.

The chain carries TRBV19 and TRBJ1-5; 8 nucleotides match TRBD1. CDR3 length: 18 residues. The germline CDR1 and CDR2 sequences are LNHDA and SQIVND (reference sequence). Trimming took 1 base from V and 0 from J; bases not matched to a gene: 8. Here the CDR3 reads CASSIGDRGRPSNQPQHF. CDR3 coding DNA: TGTGCCAGTAGTATAGGCGACAGGGGAAGGCCTAGCAATCAGCCCCAGCATTTT.

This chain joins TRBV10-2 and TRBJ1-2, with D maybe TRBD1 (5 bases). Between the trimmed V and J ends, which lost 3 bases and 1 base, there was a span of 12 bases. This CDR3 comprises 15 residues. Germline V gene lookup returns CDR1 WSHSY and CDR2 SAAADI. CDR3 coding DNA: TGCGCCAGCAGTGATGGGGGGAGGAATAACTATGGCTACACCTTC. This translates into CASSDGGRNNYGYTF.

The chain employs TRBV23-1 and TRBJ2-6; D is possibly TRBD2 (6 bases). TRBV23-1 is noted as an ORF with a role that remains uncertain. The CDR3 is 17 amino acids. V lost 4 bases to trimming and J lost 3 bases, with 16 bases between them. The CDR3 is CASSRRREEGGANVLTF. The DNA of the CDR3 is TGCGCCAGCAGTCGGCGCAGGGAGGAAGGTGGGGCCAACGTCCTGACTTTC.

The chain recombines TRBV7-9 with TRBJ1-2; 10 positions agree with TRBD1. With 5 bases clipped from V and 4 bases from J, the junction kept 4 bases outside the gene matches. CDR1 is SEHNR and CDR2 is FQNEAQ in the germline V gene (reference sequence). The CDR3 is 14 amino acids. CDR3 amino acids: CASSERTGGYGYTF. CDR3 DNA: TGTGCCAGCAGCGAACGGACAGGGGGCTATGGCTACACCTTC.